Below, one T cell receptor beta chain is given with its context. Its antigen has not been determined. Base qualities are not provided; no much larger clone lies one nucleotide away. TCRbeta CDR3 regions were amplified from genomic DNA by means of the immunoSEQ Assay, a bias-controlled multiplex PCR. In the source study's methods: The number of nucleated cells in each sample was estimated by amplification of reference gene primers within the assay. To quantify the absolute abundance of each unique TCRbeta CDR3 rearrangement, sequence reads were collapsed and filtered. For each sample, productive Simpson clonality was calculated by taking the square root of Simpson's diversity index across productive rearrangements. TCRdb obtained this table from immuneACCESS and retained in-frame rearrangements with V and J assigned. These tables miss some clones; where compared with another copy, unresolved V genes account for less than half of the shortfall, and the remainder is unexplained. V, J and clone size were drawn from that table, and D and trimming were deduced from the DNA. Present in this sample are roughly 190,000 clones, roughly 91% of which were seen just once. The leading ten clones occupy roughly 4.7% of the sample.

The germline V gene encodes CDR1 MGHRA and CDR2 YSYEKL. The V end loses 4 bases and the J end loses 2 bases, and a stretch of 12 bases separates them. The CDR3, cysteine through phenylalanine, is 14 amino acids long. The retained sequence is limited to the CDR3, 42 bases, with the frame set at the first base. The collaborating institutions used their own protocols to collect whole blood in K2EDTA tubes. Collaborator samples were shipped for TCRbeta analysis as frozen whole blood, isolated PBMCs, or DNA extracted from either sample type. The data derive from a study of blood T cell repertoires in COVID-19 (dated by TCRdb to 2018 to 2021). Some background on the complete study: Collaborator samples came from the United States, Italy and Spain and covered acute and convalescent phases of COVID-19. The prospective study material was composed of cDNA or gDNA derived from T cells, B-cell-depleted T cells, or PBMCs. Subjects who had been exposed to COVID-19, were actively infected with it, or had recovered from it provided the deeply sampled blood TCRbeta repertoires that made up the dataset. The repertoires were released in a freely available public database intended as a resource for research on the immune response to SARS-CoV-2. The samples were drawn from two sources: the first 160 participants of the ongoing ImmuneRACE study, and over 1,000 subjects contributed by 6 global collaborators. A de-identified subject ID, COVID-19 status, age in years and sex were almost always included in the sample metadata. Where HLA class I and class II types were available, the types were taken from metadata supplied by the sample provider, not from assay-based typing.

On the study overall, not on this receptor specifically: The amount of clinical and demographic metadata varied by source and participant and was provided uncurated.

The receptor comes from a human donor in a cohort sampled during active COVID-19. The sample consisted of peripheral blood. The sequence is built from TRBV4-1 and TRBJ2-7; the D segment could be TRBD1, given 6 matching bases. At the DNA level, the sequence is TGCGCCAGCAGCCCCCCAGGGGTTCCCTACGAGCAGTACTTC. Translated, it reads CASSPPGVPYEQYF.